The TCR beta chain under discussion was sequenced for a study of T cell changes during pregnancy in multiple sclerosis. V lost 6 bases, J lost 0 bases, and 9 bases lay in between. CDR1 SGHKS and CDR2 YYEKEE come from the germline V gene (reference sequence). The CDR3 runs to 13 residues. TCRdb keeps only in-frame clones here, not all; method: immunoSEQ multiplex PCR. The sample holds 60,000 to 75,000 clones, 90% to 95% seen once. The TCR was taken from a female donor with multiple sclerosis, enrolled in a pregnancy study. The sequencing used peripheral blood, collected before pregnancy. The V gene is TRBV5-5, the J gene TRBJ1-1; D is ambiguous. Here the CDR3 DNA reads TGTGCCAGCAAAAAGGACTTGAACACTGAAGCTTTCTTT. This codes for CASKKDLNTEAFF.